The T cell receptor beta chain under discussion was sequenced for a study of shared clonotypes between healthy human individuals. The data were produced by immunoSEQ multiplex PCR, yet TCRdb's version contains in-frame clones alone and is incomplete. This sample has approximately 1,000,000 clones, with around 82% found just once. Study-level findings and limits: Non-shared clonotypes displayed generation probabilities falling below those of clonotypes present in all four donors.

Donors, without exception, were Caucasian adults residing in Nashville, Tennessee. The CDR3 runs 14 residues. CDR1 and CDR2 (germline): MNHNS, SASEGT. Trimming stripped 3 bases from V and 8 bases from J, with 13 bases between. In the case of this clone: Antigen specificity is unknown.

The sequence came from a young man in good health. Some clones in this sample may be carry-over from other donors' samples. Sequencing was done on a sample of memory CD4+ T cells from PBMCs. Regarding subset: CD45RA-negative fraction. V usage is TRBV6-1 and J usage is TRBJ1-4, with no clear D. As DNA, the CDR3 is TGTGCCAGCAGTGATTTAAGGTTCGGGGAAAAACTGTTTTTT. Translating it yields CASSDLRFGEKLFF.